These 15 T cell receptor beta chains share one sample of origin, sequenced in a study of patients and donors after allogeneic stem cell transplantation. TCRdb recomputed calls from the RT-PCR reads with MiXCR, one row per CDR3 protein. The repertoire holds about 70,000 distinct CDR3 sequences, with around a quarter as singletons. Sequencing input: blood, either unsorted or a sorted T cell fraction (not recorded which). The receptors shown here come from a human donor who was either an allogeneic HSCT recipient or a stem cell or donor lymphocyte infusion donor (not recorded which). It is not recorded whose cells these are; they may come from a transplant donor.

J is TRBJ1-1 and V is TRBV7-9; TRBD1 agrees at 7 bases. Germline loops: CDR1 SEHNR, CDR2 FQNEAQ (reference sequence). Trimming removed 1 base from V and 1 base from J; junction bases left unmatched: 6. This CDR3 has 16 amino acids. This chain's CDR3 is CASSLEGTVGNTEAFF. Written as DNA, the CDR3 is TGTGCCAGCAGCTTAGAGGGGACAGTGGGGAACACTGAAGCTTTCTTT. The whole variable domain, filled in from reference TRBV7-9 and TRBJ1-1, reads DTGVSQNPRHKITKRGQNVTFRCDPISEHNRLYWYRQTLGQGPEFLTYFQNEAQLEKSRLLSDRFSAERPKGSFSTLEIQRTEQGDSAMYLCASSLEGTVGNTEAFFGQGTRLTVV.

The CDR3 DNA follows: TGTGCCAGCATCTCGGGGGGGTTTACTGAAGCTTTCTTT. It specifies CASISGGFTEAFF. The chain links TRBV6-5 to TRBJ1-1; tentative D call: TRBD1 (5 bases). Germline assignment: CDR1 MNHEY and CDR2 SVGAGI. The CDR3 runs to 13 residues. V lost 7 bases and J lost 5, with 14 bases in between.

The chain recombines TRBV14 with TRBJ1-3; D gene ambiguous. Germline V lookup: CDR1 SGHDN, CDR2 FVKESK. V was clipped by 0 bases and J by 2 bases, with 11 bases between them. This CDR3 region has 16 residues. The CDR3 sequence: CASSQEVRRTGNTIYF. The CDR3 DNA follows: TGTGCCAGCAGCCAAGAGGTCCGGCGAACTGGAAACACCATATATTTT. Combining the CDR3 with reference TRBV14 and TRBJ1-3 gives the whole variable domain EAGVTQFPSHSVIEKGQTVTLRCDPISGHDNLYWYRRVMGKEIKFLLHFVKESKQDESGMPNNRFLAERTGGTYSTLKVQPAELEDSGVYFCASSQEVRRTGNTIYFGEGSWLTVV.

This clonotype appeared a few times. CDR3 DNA sequence: TGTGCCAGCAGCTTGGCGGGTCCTACCCTAAGAGGAGATACGCAGTATTTT. Translation: CASSLAGPTLRGDTQYF. The V gene is TRBV5-5, the J gene TRBJ2-3, with unresolved D. Germline V gene data show CDR1 as SGHKS and CDR2 as YYEKEE (reference sequence). CDR3 length: 17 amino acids. V was shortened by 0 bases and J by 5 bases, with 19 bases between the two germline ends.

The rearrangement joins TRBV4-2 to TRBJ2-7, with TRBD2 matching 7 bases. With V trimmed by 1 base and J by 6 bases, 6 bases remained unmatched. From germline, CDR1 is LGHNA and CDR2 YNFKEQ. This CDR3 is 14 amino acids long. The CDR3 reads CASSQARGVFEQYF. The CDR3 DNA sequence: TGTGCCAGCAGCCAAGCCCGGGGGGTGTTCGAGCAGTACTTC.

V usage is TRBV2 and J usage is TRBJ2-4; D not resolved. There are 14 residues in the CDR3. Trimming removed 10 bases from V and 0 bases from J, with 13 bases in between. Germline loops: CDR1 SNHLY, CDR2 FYNNEI. CDR3 region: CATDDPRAKNIQYF. DNA for the CDR3: TGTGCCACCGATGACCCCAGAGCCAAAAACATTCAGTACTTC.

The chain recombines TRBV14 with TRBJ2-1, with D tentatively TRBD1 or TRBD2 (5 bases each). V was trimmed by 6 bases and J by 3 bases, leaving 15 bases between them. This CDR3 contains 15 residues. CDR1 is SGHDN, CDR2 FVKESK, per germline. In DNA, the CDR3 is TGTGCCAGCAGTCCCGGGACGGGAATCTACAATGAGCAGTTCTTC. Amino acids: CASSPGTGIYNEQFF.

The CDR3 loop reads CASRWDTQETQYF. CDR3 sequence (DNA): TGTGCCAGCAGGTGGGACACCCAAGAGACCCAGTACTTC. V and J are TRBV12-3 or TRBV12-4 and TRBJ2-5, with a weak D call TRBD1 (6 bases). Trimming took off 6 bases at V and 1 base at J, with 9 bases between the two ends. CDR3 length: 13 amino acids.

This chain links TRBV5-1 with TRBJ2-3, with a tentative D call TRBD1 (7 bases). The CDR3 is 14 amino acids. The V gene lost 4 bases and the J gene lost 3 bases, with 12 bases spanning the gap. Germline-derived CDR1 and CDR2 are SGHRS and YFSETQ. DNA for the CDR3: TGCGCCAGCAGCCCAGGGGGGCCTACAGATACGCAGTATTTT. Its protein is CASSPGGPTDTQYF.

This clonotype was detected a few times. The chain has TRBV5-6 and TRBJ2-2, with TRBD1 identical over 7 bases. The CDR3 totals 13 residues. Germline V gene data show CDR1 as SGHDT and CDR2 as YYEEEE. J gave up 2 bases and V 7 bases, and 2 bases lay outside the gene matches. The CDR3 here is CASGQVNTGELFF. CDR3 bases: TGTGCCAGCGGACAGGTCAACACCGGGGAGCTGTTTTTT. Filled out from reference TRBV5-6 and TRBJ2-2, the complete variable domain reads DAGVTQSPTHLIKTRGQQVTLRCSPKSGHDTVSWYQQALGQGPQFIFQYYEEEERQRGNFPDRFSGHQFPNYSSELNVNALLLGDSALYLCASGQVNTGELFFGEGSRLTVL.

The V gene is TRBV20-1, the J gene TRBJ2-7; D is perhaps TRBD2 (5 bases). The V end was cut by 4 bases, the J end by 2 bases, with 15 bases between. This CDR3 spans 14 amino acids. Germline CDR1 is DFQATT and CDR2 is SNEGSKA (reference sequence). The CDR3 bases are TGCAGTGCTAACGGACTCTTTGGGACCTACGAGCAGTACTTC. This gives the protein CSANGLFGTYEQYF.

This clonotype has more than one count but fewer than ten. The gene calls are TRBV5-1 and TRBJ1-2, with 10 bases that match TRBD1. Losses at the gene ends were 3 bases for V and 4 bases for J; bases not matched to a gene: 6. The CDR3 length is 15 residues. Germline values: CDR1 SGHRS, CDR2 YFSETQ. For the CDR3, the DNA is TGCGCCAGCAGCTATGGACAGGGGGGGCCCTATGGCTACACCTTC. This encodes CASSYGQGGPYGYTF.

This clonotype was detected a few times. J is TRBJ2-7 and V is TRBV5-1; 7 bases are a match to TRBD1. CDR1 is SGHRS and CDR2 is YFSETQ in the germline V gene. With 4 bases clipped from V and 2 bases from J, the junction kept 3 bases outside the gene matches. There are 13 residues in the CDR3. The CDR3 spells CASSPQGAYEQYF. The CDR3, as DNA: TGCGCCAGCAGCCCCCAGGGGGCCTACGAGCAGTACTTC.

This chain uses TRBV7-8 with TRBJ2-1; 7 bases are shared with TRBD1. The CDR3 has 14 amino acids. V shed 3 bases, J shed 4 bases, and the junction held 3 bases outside the gene matches. CDR1 is SGHVS, CDR2 FQNEAQ, per germline. For the CDR3, the DNA is TGTGCCAGCAGCTTTAGGGGGCCGTACAATGAGCAGTTCTTC. Protein: CASSFRGPYNEQFF.

This clonotype was detected a few times. The V call is TRBV6-1, the J call TRBJ2-1; the D is unclear. The CDR3 contains 12 residues. The V end was cut by 6 bases, the J end by 4 bases, with 7 bases between. Germline assignment: CDR1 MNHNS and CDR2 SASEGT. The CDR3 loop is CASRKGYNEQFF. DNA for the CDR3: TGTGCCAGCAGGAAAGGGTACAATGAGCAGTTCTTC.